This paragraph covers one T cell receptor (beta chain) sequence. In the original analysis: It was from reference gene primer amplification that nucleated cell counts were estimated. Sequenced by immunoSEQ multiplex PCR; TCRdb stores in-frame clones only, minus some. V, J and clone size are taken as reported in that table, and D and trimming were inferred from the DNA itself. The sample carries roughly 140,000 clones, almost 85% recorded once. This sample was taken from a study of blood T cell repertoires in COVID-19. Turning to the study itself: Both acute and convalescent COVID-19 samples were obtained from the United States, Italy and Spain. Sources were T cells, B-cell-depleted T cells, or PBMCs; the material itself was cDNA or gDNA.

The CDR3 sequence is 12 residues long. Germline V lookup: CDR1 SGDLS, CDR2 YYNGEE. V was shortened by 0 bases and J by 4 bases, with 4 bases between the two germline ends. Sequenced material: peripheral blood. This chain links TRBV9 with TRBJ2-5; D not certain. The sequence was collected from a man aged 50 or older with acute or convalescent COVID-19. CDR3 DNA sequence: TGTGCCAGCAGCGTAGCCGGAGAGACCCAGTACTTC. It encodes CASSVAGETQYF.